The clone carrying this T cell receptor (beta chain) was seen more than once but under ten times. Amplified TCR beta CDR3 regions came from RNA transcripts. First-round RT-PCR targeting the TCR CDR3 was performed with the HTBI primer set. Using its own MiXCR run on the multiplex PCR reads, TCRdb lists one record per CDR3 protein. The table includes about 410,000 distinct CDR3 sequences, approximately 15% detected once. This entry is derived from a study of T cells in Graves' hyperthyroidism and ophthalmopathy. Germline CDR1 SGHDN, CDR2 FVKESK. Trimming cost V 2 bases and J 2 bases, with 15 bases left between them. There are 16 residues in the CDR3.

V is TRBV14 and J is TRBJ1-1; perhaps TRBD1 as D (6 bases). Material for sequencing was blood. The TCR comes from a man between 18 and 29 years old with Graves' ophthalmopathy. CDR3 in DNA: TGTGCCAGCAGCCAAAGGCCACAGGGATTAAACACTGAAGCTTTCTTT. Translated, it gives CASSQRPQGLNTEAFF. Supplemented by reference TRBV14 and TRBJ1-1, the full variable domain reads EAGVTQFPSHSVIEKGQTVTLRCDPISGHDNLYWYRRVMGKEIKFLLHFVKESKQDESGMPNNRFLAERTGGTYSTLKVQPAELEDSGVYFCASSQRPQGLNTEAFFGQGTRLTVV.